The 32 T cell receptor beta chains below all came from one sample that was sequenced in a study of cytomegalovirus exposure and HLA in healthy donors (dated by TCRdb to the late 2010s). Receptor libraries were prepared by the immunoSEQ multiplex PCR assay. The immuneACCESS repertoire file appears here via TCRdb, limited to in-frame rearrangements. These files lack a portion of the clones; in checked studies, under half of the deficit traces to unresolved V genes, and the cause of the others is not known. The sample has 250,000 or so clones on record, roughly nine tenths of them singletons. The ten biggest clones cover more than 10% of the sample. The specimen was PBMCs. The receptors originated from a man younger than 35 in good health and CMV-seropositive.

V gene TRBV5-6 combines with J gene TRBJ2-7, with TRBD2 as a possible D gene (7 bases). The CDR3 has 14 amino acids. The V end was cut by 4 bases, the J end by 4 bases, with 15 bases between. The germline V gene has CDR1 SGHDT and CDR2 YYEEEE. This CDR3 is CASSPRGGRYEQYF. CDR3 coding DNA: TGTGCCAGCAGCCCAAGGGGGGGTAGGTACGAGCAGTACTTC.

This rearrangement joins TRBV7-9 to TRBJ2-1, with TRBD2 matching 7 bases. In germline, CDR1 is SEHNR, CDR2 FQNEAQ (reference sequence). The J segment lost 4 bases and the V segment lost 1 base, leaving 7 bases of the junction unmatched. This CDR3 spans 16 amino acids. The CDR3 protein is CASSLVTASGYNEQFF. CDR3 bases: TGTGCCAGCAGCTTAGTAACGGCTAGCGGATACAATGAGCAGTTCTTC.

The CDR3 reads CASSATGGLGEKLFF. The CDR3 coding sequence is TGTGCCAGCAGCGCCACAGGGGGTTTAGGGGAAAAACTGTTTTTT. The J gene is TRBJ1-4, the V gene TRBV9; 8 positions agree with TRBD1. Trimming took 3 bases from V and 8 from J; bases not matched to a gene: 9. This CDR3 has 15 amino acids. From germline, CDR1 is SGDLS and CDR2 YYNGEE.

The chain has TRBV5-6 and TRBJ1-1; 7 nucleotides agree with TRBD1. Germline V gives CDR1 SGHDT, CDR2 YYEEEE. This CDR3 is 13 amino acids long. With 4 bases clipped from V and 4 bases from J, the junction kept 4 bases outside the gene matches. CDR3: CASSRDSFTEAFF. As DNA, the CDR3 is TGTGCCAGCAGCCGGGACAGCTTCACTGAAGCTTTCTTT.

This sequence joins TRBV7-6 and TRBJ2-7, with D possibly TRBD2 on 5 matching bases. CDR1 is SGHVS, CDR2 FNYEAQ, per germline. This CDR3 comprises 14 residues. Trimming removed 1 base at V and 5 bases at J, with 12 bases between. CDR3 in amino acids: CASSLVGFGNEQYF. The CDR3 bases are TGTGCCAGCAGCTTAGTAGGGTTCGGGAACGAGCAGTACTTC.

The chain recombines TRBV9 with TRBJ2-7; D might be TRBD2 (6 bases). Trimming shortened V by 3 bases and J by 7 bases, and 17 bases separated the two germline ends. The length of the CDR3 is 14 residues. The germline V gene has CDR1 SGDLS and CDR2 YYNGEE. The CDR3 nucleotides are TGTGCCAGCAGCGCACGGGGGACCGGCGGAGAGCAGTACTTC. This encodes CASSARGTGGEQYF.

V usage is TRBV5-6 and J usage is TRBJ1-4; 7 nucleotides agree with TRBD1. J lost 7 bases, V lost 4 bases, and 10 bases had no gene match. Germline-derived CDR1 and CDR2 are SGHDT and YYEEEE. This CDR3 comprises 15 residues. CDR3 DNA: TGTGCCAGCAGCCTCAAGGGGGCCGGGGGTGAAAAACTGTTTTTT. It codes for CASSLKGAGGEKLFF. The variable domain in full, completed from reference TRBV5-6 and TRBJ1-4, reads DAGVTQSPTHLIKTRGQQVTLRCSPKSGHDTVSWYQQALGQGPQFIFQYYEEEERQRGNFPDRFSGHQFPNYSSELNVNALLLGDSALYLCASSLKGAGGEKLFFGSGTQLSVL.

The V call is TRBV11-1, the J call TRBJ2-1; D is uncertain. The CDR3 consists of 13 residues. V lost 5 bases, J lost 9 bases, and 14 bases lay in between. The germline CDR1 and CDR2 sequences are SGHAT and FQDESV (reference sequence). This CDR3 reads CASSGPTRTEQFF. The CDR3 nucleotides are TGTGCCAGCAGCGGCCCCACCCGGACTGAGCAGTTCTTC.

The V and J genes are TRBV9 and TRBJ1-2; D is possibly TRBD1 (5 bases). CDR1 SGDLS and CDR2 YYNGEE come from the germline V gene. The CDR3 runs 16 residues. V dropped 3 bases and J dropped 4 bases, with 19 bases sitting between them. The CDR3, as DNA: TGTGCCAGCAGCGCTGGCCCCTCGACAGCTCTCTATGGCTACACCTTC. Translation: CASSAGPSTALYGYTF. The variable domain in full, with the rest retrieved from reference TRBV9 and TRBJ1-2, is DSGVTQTPKHLITATGQRVTLRCSPRSGDLSVYWYQQSLDQGLQFLIQYYNGEERAKGNILERFSAQQFPDLHSELNLSSLELGDSALYFCASSAGPSTALYGYTFGSGTRLTVV.

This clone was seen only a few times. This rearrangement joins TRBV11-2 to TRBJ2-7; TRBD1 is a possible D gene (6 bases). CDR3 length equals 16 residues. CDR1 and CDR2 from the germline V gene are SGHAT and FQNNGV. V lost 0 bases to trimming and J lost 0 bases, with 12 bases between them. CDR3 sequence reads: CASSLDMETGSYEQYF. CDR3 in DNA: TGTGCCAGCAGCTTAGATATGGAGACAGGCTCCTACGAGCAGTACTTC.

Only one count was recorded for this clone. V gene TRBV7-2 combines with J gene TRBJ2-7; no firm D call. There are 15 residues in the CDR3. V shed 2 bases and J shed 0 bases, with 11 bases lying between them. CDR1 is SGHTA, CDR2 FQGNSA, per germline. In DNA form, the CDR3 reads TGTGCCAGCAGCTTAACAAGCGTGAGCTCCTACGAGCAGTACTTC. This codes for CASSLTSVSSYEQYF.

As DNA, the CDR3 is TGTGCCAGCAGGGACATCACTAGCACAGATACGCAGTATTTT. Its translation: CASRDITSTDTQYF. The chain employs TRBV6-1 and TRBJ2-3, with D perhaps matching TRBD1 (5 bases). CDR1 is MNHNS and CDR2 is SASEGT in the germline V gene. This CDR3 has 14 residues. Trimming shortened V by 6 bases and J by 0 bases, and 10 bases separated the two germline ends.

The CDR3 region is CSRGTSSEAFF. The CDR3, as DNA: TGCAGTAGAGGGACATCTTCTGAAGCTTTCTTT. V gene TRBV20-1 combines with J gene TRBJ1-1; D might be TRBD1 (6 bases). The CDR3 covers 11 residues. Germline loops: CDR1 DFQATT, CDR2 SNEGSKA (reference sequence). V gave up 8 bases and J gave up 6 bases, with 13 bases separating them.

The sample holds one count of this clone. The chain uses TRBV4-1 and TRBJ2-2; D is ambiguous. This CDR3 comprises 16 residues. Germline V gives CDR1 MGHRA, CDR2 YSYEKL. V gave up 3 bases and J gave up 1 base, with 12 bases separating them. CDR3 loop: CASSQAESLNTGELFF. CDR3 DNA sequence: TGCGCCAGCAGCCAGGCGGAGTCGCTGAACACCGGGGAGCTGTTTTTT.

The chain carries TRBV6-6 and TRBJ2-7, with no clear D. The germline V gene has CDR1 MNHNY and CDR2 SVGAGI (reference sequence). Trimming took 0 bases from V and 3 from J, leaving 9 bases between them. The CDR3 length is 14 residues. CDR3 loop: CASSYSRPYYEQYF. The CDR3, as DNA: TGTGCCAGCAGTTACTCGAGACCATACTACGAGCAGTACTTC.

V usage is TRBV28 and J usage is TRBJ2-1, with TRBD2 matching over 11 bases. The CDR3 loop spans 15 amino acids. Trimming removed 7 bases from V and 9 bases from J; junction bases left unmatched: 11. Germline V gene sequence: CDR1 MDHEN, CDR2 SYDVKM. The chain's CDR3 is CASTSPASGRSEQFF. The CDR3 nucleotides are TGTGCCAGCACCTCACCTGCTAGCGGGAGGTCTGAGCAGTTCTTC. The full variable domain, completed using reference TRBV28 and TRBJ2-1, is DVKVTQSSRYLVKRTGEKVFLECVQDMDHENMFWYRQDPGLGLRLIYFSYDVKMKEKGDIPEGYSVSREKKERFSLILESASTNQTSMYLCASTSPASGRSEQFFGPGTRLTVL.

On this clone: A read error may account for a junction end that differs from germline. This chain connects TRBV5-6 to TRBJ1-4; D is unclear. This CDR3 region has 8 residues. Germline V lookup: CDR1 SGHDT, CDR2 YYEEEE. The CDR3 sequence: CASSFVGF. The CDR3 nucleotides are TGTGCCAGCAGCTTTGTGGGATTT.

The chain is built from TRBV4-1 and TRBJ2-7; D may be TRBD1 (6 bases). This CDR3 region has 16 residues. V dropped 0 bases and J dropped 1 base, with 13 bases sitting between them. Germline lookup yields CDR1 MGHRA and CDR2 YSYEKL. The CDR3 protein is CASSQDDTGMSYEQYF. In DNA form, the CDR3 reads TGCGCCAGCAGCCAAGATGACACAGGGATGTCCTACGAGCAGTACTTC.

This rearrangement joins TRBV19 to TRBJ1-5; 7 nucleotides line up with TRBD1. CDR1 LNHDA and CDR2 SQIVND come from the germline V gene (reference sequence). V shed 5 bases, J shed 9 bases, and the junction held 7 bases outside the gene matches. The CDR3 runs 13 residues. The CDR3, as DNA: TGTGCCAGTAGTCGGGACAGAATCCCGCCCCAGCATTTT. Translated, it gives CASSRDRIPPQHF.

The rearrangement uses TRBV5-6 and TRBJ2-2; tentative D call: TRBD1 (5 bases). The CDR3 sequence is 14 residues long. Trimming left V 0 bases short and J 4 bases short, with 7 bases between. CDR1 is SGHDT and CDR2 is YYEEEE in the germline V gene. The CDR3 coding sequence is TGTGCCAGCAGCTTGGGTGGGGCCACCGGGGAGCTGTTTTTT. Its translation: CASSLGGATGELFF.

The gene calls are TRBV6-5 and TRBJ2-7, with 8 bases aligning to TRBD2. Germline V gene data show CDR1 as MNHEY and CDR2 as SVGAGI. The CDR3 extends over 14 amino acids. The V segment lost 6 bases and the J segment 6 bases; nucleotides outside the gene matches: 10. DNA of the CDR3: TGTGCCAGCAGGTCGGGTCTAGCGGGTGTCGAGCAGTACTTC. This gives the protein CASRSGLAGVEQYF.

The CDR3 sequence: CASSVDTGYGYTF. The CDR3 region has the DNA TGTGCCAGCAGCGTAGATACAGGGTACGGCTACACCTTC. The V and J genes are TRBV9 and TRBJ1-2; tentative D call: TRBD1 (6 bases). This CDR3 is 13 amino acids long. Germline CDR1 is SGDLS and CDR2 is YYNGEE. Trimming left V 0 bases short and J 8 bases short, with 11 bases between.

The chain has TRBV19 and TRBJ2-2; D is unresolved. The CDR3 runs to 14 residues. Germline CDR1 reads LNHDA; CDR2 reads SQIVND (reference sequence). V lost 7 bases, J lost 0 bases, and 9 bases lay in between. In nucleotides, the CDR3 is TGTGCCAGTACCACGTCCACGAACACCGGGGAGCTGTTTTTT. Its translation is CASTTSTNTGELFF.

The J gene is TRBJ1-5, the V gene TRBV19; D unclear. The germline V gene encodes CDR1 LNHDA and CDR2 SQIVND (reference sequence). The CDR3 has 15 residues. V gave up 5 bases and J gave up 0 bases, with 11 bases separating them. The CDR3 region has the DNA TGTGCCAGTAGTGCCCTAGACCGTAGCAATCAGCCCCAGCATTTT. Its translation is CASSALDRSNQPQHF.

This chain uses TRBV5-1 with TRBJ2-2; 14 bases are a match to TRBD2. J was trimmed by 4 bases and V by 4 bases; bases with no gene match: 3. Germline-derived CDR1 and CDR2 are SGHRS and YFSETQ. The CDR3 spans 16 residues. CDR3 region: CASSAGTSGSTGELFF. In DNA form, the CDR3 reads TGCGCCAGCAGCGCCGGGACTAGCGGGAGCACCGGGGAGCTGTTTTTT.

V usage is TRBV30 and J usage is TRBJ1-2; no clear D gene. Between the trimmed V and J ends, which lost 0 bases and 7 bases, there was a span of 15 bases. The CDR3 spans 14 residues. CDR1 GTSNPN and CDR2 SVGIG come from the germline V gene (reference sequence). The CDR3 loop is CAWSVGGVFGGYTF. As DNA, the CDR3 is TGTGCCTGGAGTGTAGGCGGGGTTTTTGGTGGCTACACCTTC.

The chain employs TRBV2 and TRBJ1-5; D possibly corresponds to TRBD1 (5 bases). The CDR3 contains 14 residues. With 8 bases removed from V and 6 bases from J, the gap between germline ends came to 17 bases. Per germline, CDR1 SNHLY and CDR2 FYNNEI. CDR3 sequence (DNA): TGTGCCAGCGGGGCGAATCGGCGTGGTCAGCCCCAGCATTTT. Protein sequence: CASGANRRGQPQHF.

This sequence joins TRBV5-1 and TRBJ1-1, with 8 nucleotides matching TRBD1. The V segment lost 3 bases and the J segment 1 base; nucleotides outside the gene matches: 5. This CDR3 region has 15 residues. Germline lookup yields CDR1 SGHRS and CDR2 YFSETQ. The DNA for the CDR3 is TGCGCCAGCAGCTCCAGGGGGCCTGGGAACACTGAAGCTTTCTTT. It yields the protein CASSSRGPGNTEAFF.

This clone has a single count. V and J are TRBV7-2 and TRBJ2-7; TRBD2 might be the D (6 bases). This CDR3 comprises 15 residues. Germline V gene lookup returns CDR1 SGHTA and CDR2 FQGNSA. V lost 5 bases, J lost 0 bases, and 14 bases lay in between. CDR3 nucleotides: TGTGCCAGCAGCCAAGGACACGGGAGCTCCTACGAGCAGTACTTC. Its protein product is CASSQGHGSSYEQYF.

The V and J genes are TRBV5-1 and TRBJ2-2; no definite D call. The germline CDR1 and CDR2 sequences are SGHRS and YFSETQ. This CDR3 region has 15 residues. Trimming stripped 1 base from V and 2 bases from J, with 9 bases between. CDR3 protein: CASSLSQTNTGELFF. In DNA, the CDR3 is TGCGCCAGCAGCTTGAGCCAGACTAACACCGGGGAGCTGTTTTTT. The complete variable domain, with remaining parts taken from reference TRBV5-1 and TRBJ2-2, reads KAGVTQTPRYLIKTRGQQVTLSCSPISGHRSVSWYQQTPGQGLQFLFEYFSETQRNKGNFPGRFSGRQFSNSRSEMNVSTLELGDSALYLCASSLSQTNTGELFFGEGSRLTVL.

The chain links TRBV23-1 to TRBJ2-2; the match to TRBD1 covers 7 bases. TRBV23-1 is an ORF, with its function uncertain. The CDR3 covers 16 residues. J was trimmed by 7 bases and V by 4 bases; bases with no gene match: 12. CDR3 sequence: CASSLRQGLLLGELFF. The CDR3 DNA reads TGCGCCAGCAGTCTCCGACAGGGTTTACTACTCGGGGAGCTGTTTTTT.

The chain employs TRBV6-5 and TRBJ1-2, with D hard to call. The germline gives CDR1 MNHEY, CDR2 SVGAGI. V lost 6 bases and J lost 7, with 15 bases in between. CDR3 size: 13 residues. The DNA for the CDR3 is TGTGCCAGCAGCTACGCGGGTACGAGTGGCTACACCTTC. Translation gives CASSYAGTSGYTF.